This T cell receptor beta chain was captured by sequencing in a study of CD8+ T cells in alopecia areata. Study background: Treated patients were given oral tofacitinib, which was dosed at 5 to 10 mg twice daily.

Between the trimmed V and J ends, which lost 4 bases and 7 bases, there was a span of 10 bases. CDR3 length equals 11 residues. Germline V lookup: CDR1 SQVTM, CDR2 ANQGSEA. Points on this clone: Its specificity is not known.

Whole-study results and caveats: Expanded CD8+ clones among the top 100, and scalp clonality, were significantly decreased by tofacitinib. More clonal than normal scalp was lesional scalp, particularly alopecia totalis/universalis.

RNA, once extracted, was reverse transcribed into cDNA for use as the sequencing template. Assay: immunoSEQ multiplex PCR; the TCRdb copy retains only in-frame clones and omits some. The sample consists of approximately 140,000 clones, approximately 90% of them appearing once. Treatment reported: oral pan-JAK inhibitor, 5-10 mg twice daily. Here the sequenced sample was CD8+ T cells sorted from blood, taken at week 4, from a patient treated with tofacitinib. The chain joins TRBV29-1 to TRBJ1-1; D gene ambiguous. This TCR was recovered from a human donor with alopecia areata. As DNA, the CDR3 is TGCAGCGTTGTTAGGGCTAATGAAGCTTTCTTT. Its protein product is CSVVRANEAFF. The full variable domain, completed using reference TRBV29-1 and TRBJ1-1, is SAVISQKPSRDICQRGTSLTIQCQVDSQVTMMFWYRQQPGQSLTLIATANQGSEATYESGFVIDKFPISRPNLTFSTLTVSNMSPEDSSIYLCSVVRANEAFFGQGTRLTVV.